This T cell receptor beta chain stems from a study of blood T cell repertoires in COVID-19. Sequencing used immunoSEQ multiplex PCR; TCRdb keeps in-frame clones, though not all of them. In the table there are 250,000 to 350,000 clones, roughly 85% of which are singletons. CDR1 is SGHRS, CDR2 YFSETQ, per germline. The V gene lost 2 bases and the J gene lost 6 bases, with 11 bases spanning the gap. The CDR3 runs 13 residues. The chain uses TRBV5-1 and TRBJ1-2, with a tentative D call TRBD1 (6 bases). Sequencing was done on a sample of PBMCs or T cells enriched from blood (not recorded which). The clonotype originates from a woman aged 50 to 65 who had recovered from COVID-19. The CDR3 nucleotides read TGCGCCAGCAGCTTCAACAGGGAGAATGGCTACACCTTC. Translated, it gives CASSFNRENGYTF.